This passage covers 2 T cell receptor beta chains from one sample sequenced in a study of blood T cell repertoires in COVID-19. The protocol was immunoSEQ multiplex PCR, while the TCRdb copy is restricted to in-frame clones and leaves out a portion. The sample yields 150,000 to 180,000 clones, roughly nine tenths seen once. Sequencing was carried out using peripheral blood. The receptors here all came from a man aged 45 to 65 with acute or convalescent COVID-19.

The V gene is TRBV7-8, the J gene TRBJ2-2; 7 positions match TRBD1. The CDR3 is 15 residues long. The germline CDR1 and CDR2 sequences are SGHVS and FQNEAQ. The V gene end was trimmed by 5 bases and the J gene end by 4 bases; junction bases not matched to a gene: 7. The DNA of the CDR3 is TGTGCCAGCAGCCCTTTGCAGGGGGTCACCGGGGAGCTGTTTTTT. Amino acids: CASSPLQGVTGELFF.

V and J are TRBV5-1 and TRBJ2-7, with 7 bases lining up with TRBD1. V shed 6 bases and J 2 bases; nucleotides not matched to a gene: 8. Germline-derived CDR1 and CDR2 are SGHRS and YFSETQ. There are 14 residues in the CDR3. In nucleotides, the CDR3 is TGCGCCAGCACCCTGACCACAGGGGCCTACGAGCAGTACTTC. Translated: CASTLTTGAYEQYF.